Below, 26 T cell receptor beta chains from the same sample are listed, as sequenced in a study of CD8+ T cells in alopecia areata. As the sequencing template, cDNA was produced by extracting RNA and reverse transcribing it. Profiling relied on immunoSEQ multiplex PCR, and the TCRdb table lists in-frame clones only, not all of them. The sample lists roughly 250,000 clones; roughly two thirds were seen once. Here the sequenced sample was CD4+ T cells sorted from blood, taken at week 0. The receptors derive from a human donor with alopecia areata.

Only a few counts were recorded for this clone. The rearrangement links TRBV7-9 to TRBJ2-6; unclear D gene. CDR3 length: 14 amino acids. Looked up from germline, CDR1 is SEHNR and CDR2 is FQNEAQ (reference sequence). The V end lost 5 bases, the J end lost 0 bases, and 5 bases lay between the germline ends. CDR3 region: CASSVSSGANVLTF. In nucleotides, the CDR3 is TGTGCCAGCAGCGTTAGCTCTGGGGCCAACGTCCTGACTTTC.

This chain links TRBV27 with TRBJ1-1; D may be TRBD1 (5 bases). Germline CDR1 is MNHEY and CDR2 is SMNVEV (reference sequence). The CDR3 is 13 amino acids. Trimming shortened V by 10 bases and J by 4 bases, and 16 bases separated the two germline ends. The CDR3 loop reads CATRALGSTEAFF. CDR3 bases: TGTGCCACCAGGGCCCTCGGGAGCACTGAAGCTTTCTTT.

The chain combines TRBV14 with TRBJ1-1; D is unclear. In germline, CDR1 is SGHDN, CDR2 FVKESK. The V end was cut by 4 bases, the J end by 0 bases, with 6 bases between. The CDR3 contains 13 residues. The CDR3 DNA is TGTGCCAGCAGCCGAAATATGAACACTGAAGCTTTCTTT. It yields the protein CASSRNMNTEAFF.

Details on this clone: Being one base from a much bigger clone, this may be a read error. The chain is built from TRBV11-2 and TRBJ1-2; a possible D gene is TRBD1 (5 bases). Germline V gives CDR1 SGHAT, CDR2 FQNNGV. V was trimmed by 2 bases and J by 2 bases, leaving 6 bases between them. The CDR3 extends over 13 amino acids. The DNA for the CDR3 is TGTGCCAGCAGCTTATCAGGGAACTATGGCTACACCTTC. Protein: CASSLSGNYGYTF.

The chain employs TRBV29-1 and TRBJ2-4; D call uncertain. Germline V CDR1 and CDR2: SQVTM, ANQGSEA. The V gene lost 1 base and the J gene lost 6 bases, with 4 bases spanning the gap. The CDR3 has 11 residues. The CDR3 here is CSVEAVNIQYF. The CDR3 bases are TGCAGCGTTGAAGCTGTAAACATTCAGTACTTC. Filled out from reference TRBV29-1 and TRBJ2-4, the complete variable domain reads SAVISQKPSRDICQRGTSLTIQCQVDSQVTMMFWYRQQPGQSLTLIATANQGSEATYESGFVIDKFPISRPNLTFSTLTVSNMSPEDSSIYLCSVEAVNIQYFGAGTRLSVL.

This clone was detected only a few times. The gene calls are TRBV6-5 and TRBJ1-1, with a tentative D call TRBD1 (6 bases). Germline CDR1 and CDR2: MNHEY and SVGAGI. Trimming left V 2 bases short and J 1 base short, with 8 bases between. The CDR3 contains 14 residues. The CDR3 DNA follows: TGTGCCAGCAGTTACGGGGGGCAGAACACTGAAGCTTTCTTT. It yields the protein CASSYGGQNTEAFF.

The chain employs TRBV4-1 and TRBJ2-7, with unresolved D. Germline V gene data show CDR1 as MGHRA and CDR2 as YSYEKL. V lost 4 bases, J lost 0 bases, and 7 bases lay in between. This CDR3 has 13 residues. In DNA, the CDR3 is TGCGCCAGCAGCCGGGCGAGCTCCTACGAGCAGTACTTC. It codes for CASSRASSYEQYF.

The chain links TRBV29-1 to TRBJ1-1; 10 nucleotides match TRBD1. The germline CDR1 and CDR2 sequences are SQVTM and ANQGSEA. J was trimmed by 5 bases and V by 7 bases; bases with no gene match: 4. CDR3 length: 12 amino acids. The CDR3, as DNA: TGCAGCGGGGACAGGGGCGGGACTGAAGCTTTCTTT. Amino acid sequence: CSGDRGGTEAFF.

The gene calls are TRBV19 and TRBJ2-3; D call uncertain. Germline V lookup: CDR1 LNHDA, CDR2 SQIVND (reference sequence). CDR3 length: 12 residues. The V end was cut by 0 bases, the J end by 6 bases, with 4 bases between. The CDR3 reads CASSIDRDTQYF. Here the CDR3 DNA reads TGTGCCAGTAGTATAGACCGCGATACGCAGTATTTT.

This clone was found a few times. Within the sample, other DNA sequences also encode this same CDR3. The chain uses TRBV30 and TRBJ2-7; D gene unclear. V was cut by 1 base and J by 1 base, with 8 bases left in between. Per the germline V gene, CDR1 is GTSNPN and CDR2 is SVGIG (reference sequence). The length of the CDR3 is 13 residues. The CDR3 region is CAWSAGRSYEQYF. CDR3 DNA: TGTGCCTGGAGTGCTGGCAGGTCCTACGAGCAGTACTTC.

This chain links TRBV29-1 with TRBJ2-7; D is uncertain. The germline V gene has CDR1 SQVTM and CDR2 ANQGSEA. The ends were cut back, 3 bases at V and 0 bases at J, with 3 bases in the middle. This CDR3 has 11 amino acids. CDR3 bases: TGCAGCGTTGAGATCTCCTACGAGCAGTACTTC. This encodes CSVEISYEQYF.

The rearrangement joins TRBV5-4 to TRBJ2-6; the D is unclear. The CDR3 consists of 15 residues. Trimming left V 0 bases short and J 0 bases short, with 4 bases between. CDR1 SGHNT and CDR2 YYREEE come from the germline V gene (reference sequence). This CDR3 reads CASSLDLSGANVLTF. The CDR3 DNA is TGTGCCAGCAGCTTGGATCTCTCTGGGGCCAACGTCCTGACTTTC.

CDR3 DNA sequence: TGTGCCAGCAGTTGGGGGCACACTGAAGCTTTCTTT. It encodes CASSWGHTEAFF. The V and J genes are TRBV28 and TRBJ1-1, with D perhaps matching TRBD1 (6 bases). The germline V gene has CDR1 MDHEN and CDR2 SYDVKM. V lost 4 bases and J lost 3, with 6 bases in between. CDR3 length equals 12 residues.

This chain connects TRBV30 to TRBJ1-2; TRBD1 matches at 10 bases. Trimming took 4 bases from V and 7 from J; bases not matched to a gene: 9. The germline CDR1 and CDR2 sequences are GTSNPN and SVGIG (reference sequence). The CDR3 runs 14 residues. DNA of the CDR3: TGTGCCTGGACCCCGGACAGGGGGGGAGGTGGCTACACCTTC. It yields the protein CAWTPDRGGGGYTF. The whole variable domain, remainder taken from reference TRBV30 and TRBJ1-2, is SQTIHQWPATLVQPVGSPLSLECTVEGTSNPNLYWYRQAAGRGLQLLFYSVGIGQISSEVPQNLSASRPQDRQFILSSKKLLLSDSGFYLCAWTPDRGGGGYTFGSGTRLTVV.

This clone was seen more than once but under ten times. The chain combines TRBV5-5 with TRBJ1-2; no clear D gene. This CDR3 has 12 residues. Germline CDR1 reads SGHKS; CDR2 reads YYEKEE (reference sequence). Trimming removed 4 bases at V and 7 bases at J, with 11 bases between. CDR3 coding DNA: TGTGCCAGCAGCCCCCCGGTTGGTGGCTACACCTTC. This translates into CASSPPVGGYTF.

The chain combines TRBV25-1 with TRBJ2-5; D is uncertain. Germline loops: CDR1 MGHDK, CDR2 SYGVNS. CDR3 length: 14 amino acids. V was trimmed by 3 bases and J by 2 bases, leaving 10 bases between them. DNA of the CDR3: TGTGCCAGCAGTGATAGGTTAACACAAGAGACCCAGTACTTC. Protein product: CASSDRLTQETQYF.

Only one count was recorded for this clone. The V and J genes are TRBV29-1 and TRBJ1-4; the D is unclear. V shed 4 bases and J shed 5 bases, with 8 bases lying between them. In germline, CDR1 is SQVTM, CDR2 ANQGSEA. This CDR3 region has 12 residues. CDR3 sequence reads: CSVARQNEKLFF. The CDR3 DNA sequence: TGCAGCGTTGCCCGGCAGAATGAAAAACTGTTTTTT. The full variable domain, completed using reference TRBV29-1 and TRBJ1-4, is SAVISQKPSRDICQRGTSLTIQCQVDSQVTMMFWYRQQPGQSLTLIATANQGSEATYESGFVIDKFPISRPNLTFSTLTVSNMSPEDSSIYLCSVARQNEKLFFGSGTQLSVL.

This chain joins TRBV6-5 and TRBJ1-2; D is ambiguous. This CDR3 is built from 12 residues. CDR1 is MNHEY and CDR2 is SVGAGI in the germline V gene. Trimming shortened V by 6 bases and J by 1 base, and 6 bases separated the two germline ends. The CDR3 reads CASSLLNYGYTF. The CDR3 region has the DNA TGTGCCAGCAGCCTCCTTAACTATGGCTACACCTTC.

This clone was seen a few times. The chain has TRBV6-1 and TRBJ1-1; D call uncertain. V lost 0 bases to trimming and J lost 11 bases, with 4 bases between them. CDR1 MNHNS and CDR2 SASEGT come from the germline V gene. CDR3 length: 10 amino acids. CDR3 amino acids: CASSEAKAFF. The CDR3 DNA reads TGTGCCAGCAGTGAAGCGAAGGCTTTCTTT.

The chain employs TRBV30 and TRBJ1-3, with D hard to call. V was cut by 5 bases and J by 5 bases, with 4 bases left in between. The CDR3 loop spans 10 amino acids. CDR1 is GTSNPN and CDR2 is SVGIG in the germline V gene (reference sequence). The CDR3 is CAWGRNTIYF. DNA of the CDR3: TGTGCCTGGGGGAGAAACACCATATATTTT.

The chain combines TRBV25-1 with TRBJ2-2; D remains unclear. This CDR3 is 12 amino acids long. The germline CDR1 and CDR2 sequences are MGHDK and SYGVNS. V lost 6 bases and J 3 bases, leaving 5 bases between the germline ends. CDR3 DNA sequence: TGTGCCAGCAGCAGTCACACCGGGGAGCTGTTTTTT. Residues: CASSSHTGELFF.

This chain links TRBV14 with TRBJ1-4; D possibly corresponds to TRBD1 (5 bases). V was cut by 1 base and J by 0 bases, with 12 bases left in between. CDR1 is SGHDN and CDR2 is FVKESK in the germline V gene. There are 17 residues in the CDR3. CDR3 in amino acids: CASSQGTGFATNEKLFF. The CDR3 coding sequence is TGTGCCAGCAGCCAAGGAACAGGCTTCGCAACTAATGAAAAACTGTTTTTT.

The rearrangement links TRBV6-5 to TRBJ2-3; D remains unclear. In germline, CDR1 is MNHEY, CDR2 SVGAGI. The CDR3 length is 15 residues. The V and J ends lost 0 bases and 2 bases respectively, with 9 bases between them. The CDR3 DNA reads TGTGCCAGCAGTTACTCCGTTCTGGCCACAGATACGCAGTATTTT. As protein: CASSYSVLATDTQYF.

Turning to this clone: Other DNA sequences in this specimen translate into the identical CDR3. The chain links TRBV7-2 to TRBJ1-1, with D possibly TRBD1 on 5 matching bases. Germline values: CDR1 SGHTA, CDR2 FQGNSA. The CDR3 has 13 residues. V was clipped by 0 bases and J by 4 bases, with 6 bases between them. The CDR3 bases are TGTGCCAGCAGCTTAGCGAGGGGCACTGAAGCTTTCTTT. Residues: CASSLARGTEAFF.

The chain couples TRBV27 to TRBJ2-3; tentative D call: TRBD1 (5 bases). CDR3 length: 11 residues. V gave up 5 bases and J gave up 5 bases, with 5 bases separating them. Germline V gene lookup returns CDR1 MNHEY and CDR2 SMNVEV (reference sequence). The CDR3: CASSQGDTQYF. CDR3 nucleotide sequence: TGTGCCAGCAGTCAGGGAGATACGCAGTATTTT.

In this sample, this clone turned up a few times. This chain uses TRBV30 with TRBJ2-1, with 7 bases identical to TRBD2. The CDR3 spans 13 residues. From germline, CDR1 is GTSNPN and CDR2 SVGIG (reference sequence). J gave up 6 bases and V 2 bases, and 4 bases lay outside the gene matches. Here the CDR3 DNA reads TGTGCCTGGAGTATGCAGCGGGGCAATGAGCAGTTCTTC. Protein: CAWSMQRGNEQFF.